The clone carrying this TCR beta chain has a count of ten or more. Antigen: not known. RNA was extracted from bulk tissue without any cell sorting. The CDR3 extends over 17 amino acids. V dropped 5 bases and J dropped 2; count of bases not matched to a gene: 10. From germline, CDR1 is DFQATT and CDR2 SNEGSKA (reference sequence). This entry is derived from a study of tumor and adjacent non-tumor tissue in lung cancer. Study summary: The patients, roughly 9 men and 4 or 5 women, were about 31 to 80 with stage I to III disease. Each sample yielded around 4.2 million productive TCRbeta reads on average.

Three rounds of nested PCR, following a modified ARM-PCR protocol, produced the TCRbeta library. TCRdb reanalysed the multiplex PCR reads using MiXCR and keeps one entry per CDR3 protein. This sample has around 120,000 distinct CDR3 sequences, with 66% found just once. Study-level results: Tumor repertoires had a smaller top 100 clone share than normal lung. Compared with tumor, normal lung showed significantly lower TCR diversity.

V gene TRBV20-1 combines with J gene TRBJ2-3, with 13 bases fitting TRBD2. The source material was lung tumor tissue. This sequence originates from a man aged 25-45 years with non-small cell lung cancer. As DNA, the CDR3 is TGCAGTGCTCACTCCCCCGGGACTAGCGGGAACACAGATACGCAGTATTTT. It specifies CSAHSPGTSGNTDTQYF.